The 30 T cell receptor beta chains listed next were all sequenced from one sample in a study of shared clonotypes between healthy human individuals. TCRdb's table, derived via immunoSEQ multiplex PCR, lists solely in-frame clones and lacks some. The sample has hundreds of thousands of clones; about 95% are singletons. CD45RO-negative, CCR7-selected cells formed the naive CD8 fraction, which excluded terminally differentiated effector memory CD45RA+ cells. Sample: naive CD8+ T cells sorted from blood. The receptors come from a woman aged 30 to 39 in good health.

The chain is built from TRBV11-2 and TRBJ1-4, with D unclear. Germline loops: CDR1 SGHAT, CDR2 FQNNGV. The CDR3 has 15 amino acids. Trimming cost V 1 base and J 4 bases, with 10 bases left between them. The CDR3 reads CASSLAPVINEKLFF. The CDR3 nucleotides read TGTGCCAGCAGCTTAGCCCCGGTGATTAATGAAAAACTGTTTTTT.

This chain links TRBV10-2 with TRBJ2-7; 7 positions agree with TRBD2. The CDR3 has 15 amino acids. In germline, CDR1 is WSHSY, CDR2 SAAADI. The junction had 9 bases not matched to a gene; V was cut back by 2 bases and J by 5 bases. CDR3 nucleotide sequence: TGCGCCAGCAGTGAGGGCGTTTTGGGAGGGAACGAGCAGTACTTC. This codes for CASSEGVLGGNEQYF.

This chain links TRBV25-1 with TRBJ2-7, with 8 bases aligning to TRBD2. The J segment lost 3 bases and the V segment lost 3 bases, leaving 10 bases of the junction unmatched. Looked up from germline, CDR1 is MGHDK and CDR2 is SYGVNS. The CDR3 consists of 16 residues. The CDR3 protein is CASSEIAGPSLYEQYF. CDR3 coding DNA: TGTGCCAGCAGTGAGATAGCGGGACCGTCCCTCTACGAGCAGTACTTC.

This chain links TRBV27 with TRBJ2-5; 11 bases are a match to TRBD2. V dropped 0 bases and J dropped 7; count of bases not matched to a gene: 7. Germline V gene sequence: CDR1 MNHEY, CDR2 SMNVEV (reference sequence). This CDR3 spans 16 amino acids. As DNA, the CDR3 is TGTGCCAGCAGTTTATCGTCTAGCGGGAGGTACGGGACCCAGTACTTC. Amino acid sequence: CASSLSSSGRYGTQYF.

The CDR3 DNA reads TGTGCCAGCTCCAATGGGGTAGCCCACAATGAGCAGTTCTTC. The encoded protein is CASSNGVAHNEQFF. V and J are TRBV11-3 and TRBJ2-1; D not resolved. Germline V lookup: CDR1 SGHNT, CDR2 YENEEA. There are 14 residues in the CDR3. V lost 8 bases and J lost 5, with 16 bases in between.

The J gene is TRBJ2-5, the V gene TRBV2; tentatively, D is TRBD2 (7 bases). The CDR3 totals 14 residues. Deletions cut 10 bases from V and 3 bases from J, with 18 bases between. Germline CDR1 is SNHLY and CDR2 is FYNNEI. The CDR3 DNA is TGTGCCACCACCCGCGGGGGCCCCAAAGAGACCCAGTACTTC. It translates to CATTRGGPKETQYF.

This chain joins TRBV7-2 and TRBJ2-7; 7 bases agree with TRBD1. This CDR3 region has 15 residues. V dropped 5 bases and J dropped 3; count of bases not matched to a gene: 10. The germline CDR1 and CDR2 sequences are SGHTA and FQGNSA. The CDR3 DNA follows: TGTGCCAGCAGCACCGGGACAGATTATTACTACGAGCAGTACTTC. Residues: CASSTGTDYYYEQYF. Full variable domain (outside the CDR3, taken from reference TRBV7-2 and TRBJ2-7): GAGVSQSPSNKVTEKGKDVELRCDPISGHTALYWYRQSLGQGLEFLIYFQGNSAPDKSGLPSDRFSAERTGGSVSTLTIQRTQQEDSAVYLCASSTGTDYYYEQYFGPGTRLTVT.

The chain links TRBV27 to TRBJ1-1; no clear D. V was pared by 1 base and J by 0 bases, with 12 bases between. Germline V gene sequence: CDR1 MNHEY, CDR2 SMNVEV (reference sequence). This CDR3 region has 16 residues. Here the CDR3 reads CASSLYPEGMNTEAFF. The CDR3 DNA reads TGTGCCAGCAGTTTATACCCCGAGGGTATGAACACTGAAGCTTTCTTT.

The gene calls are TRBV19 and TRBJ2-7, with 8 nucleotides matching TRBD2. Germline lookup yields CDR1 LNHDA and CDR2 SQIVND (reference sequence). The J segment lost 6 bases and the V segment lost 6 bases, leaving 16 bases of the junction unmatched. The CDR3 contains 16 residues. CDR3 DNA: TGTGCCAGTAGATCCTACGCGGGGGGCGATACCCTCGAGCAGTACTTC. Its translation: CASRSYAGGDTLEQYF. Looking up the rest from reference TRBV19 and TRBJ2-7 gives the full variable domain: DGGITQSPKYLFRKEGQNVTLSCEQNLNHDAMYWYRQDPGQGLRLIYYSQIVNDFQKGDIAEGYSVSREKKESFPLTVTSAQKNPTAFYLCASRSYAGGDTLEQYFGPGTRLTVT.

The chain has TRBV2 and TRBJ2-1; D is ambiguous. Germline lookup yields CDR1 SNHLY and CDR2 FYNNEI. Trimming left V 1 base short and J 0 bases short, with 10 bases between. This CDR3 region has 16 residues. The CDR3, as DNA: TGTGCCAGCAGTGAAGAGATGTTTAGCTCCTACAATGAGCAGTTCTTC. Protein: CASSEEMFSSYNEQFF.

The chain uses TRBV6-1 and TRBJ2-7; 9 bases align to TRBD1. The V gene's germline CDR1 is MNHNS and CDR2 SASEGT. After removal of 8 bases from V and 2 bases from J, the junction contained 4 bases not matched to a gene. CDR3 length equals 13 residues. CDR3 DNA sequence: TGTGCCAGCTTCGGGACAGGGCCCTACGAGCAGTACTTC. Translation gives CASFGTGPYEQYF.

The chain is built from TRBV21-1 and TRBJ2-5. The J call may be wrong; the DNA end is better matched by TRBJ2-7. TRBV21-1 is assigned pseudogene status. CDR3 length: 15 amino acids. The CDR3 loop is CASSKDDLGLDEQYF. CDR3 in DNA: TGTGCCAGCAGCAAAGACGACTTGGGCCTCGACGAGCAGTACTTC.

This clone was found once. The chain couples TRBV2 to TRBJ1-5; 9 bases agree with TRBD1. In germline, CDR1 is SNHLY, CDR2 FYNNEI. This CDR3 region has 13 residues. After removal of 6 bases from V and 5 bases from J, the junction contained 2 bases not matched to a gene. The CDR3 DNA reads as TGTGCCAGCAGGGGACAGGGCGATCAGCCCCAGCATTTT. This gives the protein CASRGQGDQPQHF.

V usage is TRBV28 and J usage is TRBJ2-5, with D tentatively TRBD2 (5 bases). This CDR3 has 13 residues. V lost 5 bases and J lost 3, with 10 bases in between. Germline CDR1 MDHEN, CDR2 SYDVKM. CDR3 sequence: CASSPGLKETQYF. The CDR3 DNA reads as TGTGCCAGCAGTCCAGGACTCAAAGAGACCCAGTACTTC.

The rearrangement joins TRBV10-3 to TRBJ1-2, with no clear D. The germline gives CDR1 ENHRY, CDR2 SYGVKD. V was shortened by 2 bases and J by 6 bases, with 16 bases between the two germline ends. There are 15 residues in the CDR3. In nucleotides, the CDR3 is TGTGCCATCAGTGAGACCCCCCTGGGAGGTAATGGCTACACCTTC. Residues: CAISETPLGGNGYTF.

CDR3 DNA: TGTGCCAGTAAAGAATCGATTGGATGGGACTACGAGCAGTACTTC. It yields the protein CASKESIGWDYEQYF. The chain couples TRBV19 to TRBJ2-7; D remains unclear. V dropped 7 bases and J dropped 3 bases, with 19 bases sitting between them. The CDR3 runs 15 residues. Germline assignment: CDR1 LNHDA and CDR2 SQIVND (reference sequence).

The chain couples TRBV27 to TRBJ1-2; D gene ambiguous. Trimming left V 2 bases short and J 4 bases short, with 8 bases between. Per the germline V gene, CDR1 is MNHEY and CDR2 is SMNVEV (reference sequence). The CDR3 spans 13 residues. For the CDR3, the DNA is TGTGCCAGCAGTTTACACCGGTTCTATGGCTACACCTTC. Protein: CASSLHRFYGYTF.

The chain joins TRBV27 to TRBJ1-2, with D unresolved. V was clipped by 6 bases and J by 4 bases, with 15 bases between them. Germline CDR1 is MNHEY and CDR2 is SMNVEV (reference sequence). The CDR3 has 14 residues. The CDR3 loop reads CASSVYWGAYGYTF. In nucleotides, the CDR3 is TGTGCCAGCAGCGTTTATTGGGGTGCCTATGGCTACACCTTC.

The chain links TRBV30 to TRBJ2-5; D is uncertain. V lost 1 base to trimming and J lost 4 bases, with 10 bases between them. The germline CDR1 and CDR2 sequences are GTSNPN and SVGIG (reference sequence). There are 13 residues in the CDR3. The CDR3 is CAWSEGFSETQYF. CDR3 DNA: TGTGCCTGGAGTGAGGGCTTCTCAGAGACCCAGTACTTC.

The chain links TRBV28 to TRBJ2-7, with D possibly TRBD2 on 5 matching bases. Trimming left V 3 bases short and J 0 bases short, with 21 bases between. This CDR3 comprises 18 residues. Germline CDR1 MDHEN, CDR2 SYDVKM. The CDR3 nucleotides read TGTGCCAGCAGTTTCACCTCACGCGGGTTTCAGATCTCCTACGAGCAGTACTTC. Translated: CASSFTSRGFQISYEQYF.

This clone was observed a single time. At the DNA level, this CDR3 is encoded by other sequences in the same sample as well. This rearrangement joins TRBV5-4 to TRBJ2-7, with D perhaps TRBD2 (6 bases). V was trimmed by 2 bases and J by 4 bases, leaving 7 bases between them. Germline values: CDR1 SGHNT, CDR2 YYREEE (reference sequence). The CDR3 is made up of 12 amino acids. The CDR3 DNA is TGTGCCAGCAGCTTCGGGGGTTACGAGCAGTACTTC. This codes for CASSFGGYEQYF.

The chain employs TRBV11-2 and TRBJ2-3, with 9 bases identical to TRBD1. The V segment lost 5 bases and the J segment 1 base; nucleotides outside the gene matches: 7. Germline V gene data show CDR1 as SGHAT and CDR2 as FQNNGV. The CDR3 runs to 16 residues. DNA for the CDR3: TGTGCCAGCAGCCTGAACAGGGGGCGTCGCACAGATACGCAGTATTTT. Its protein is CASSLNRGRRTDTQYF.

Notes on this clone: The same CDR3 arises from other DNA sequences in this sample as well. The chain employs TRBV28 and TRBJ2-7; TRBD1 matches at 10 bases. Germline V gene data show CDR1 as MDHEN and CDR2 as SYDVKM. This CDR3 region has 15 residues. Trimming removed 5 bases from V and 1 base from J; junction bases left unmatched: 5. This CDR3 reads CASSPRQGASYEQYF. The CDR3 bases are TGTGCCAGCAGTCCGCGACAGGGGGCATCCTACGAGCAGTACTTC.

This CDR3 reads CASSQVLASEQYF. In DNA form, the CDR3 reads TGCGCCAGCAGCCAGGTTCTAGCTAGCGAGCAGTACTTC. The chain employs TRBV4-1 and TRBJ2-7; D may be TRBD2 (5 bases). With 3 bases removed from V and 6 bases from J, the gap between germline ends came to 12 bases. The CDR3 runs to 13 residues. In germline, CDR1 is MGHRA, CDR2 YSYEKL.

This clone has only one observation. The genes are TRBV27 and TRBJ2-6; D is ambiguous. The CDR3 loop spans 14 amino acids. Per the germline V gene, CDR1 is MNHEY and CDR2 is SMNVEV (reference sequence). V shed 5 bases and J shed 0 bases, with 5 bases lying between them. The DNA for the CDR3 is TGTGCCAGCAGTCCCCCCTCTGGGGCCAACGTCCTGACTTTC. This encodes CASSPPSGANVLTF. The full variable domain, rest sourced from reference TRBV27 and TRBJ2-6, is EAQVTQNPRYLITVTGKKLTVTCSQNMNHEYMSWYRQDPGLGLRQIYYSMNVEVTDKGDVPEGYKVSRKEKRNFPLILESPSPNQTSLYFCASSPPSGANVLTFGAGSRLTVL.

V usage is TRBV4-1 and J usage is TRBJ2-3; unclear D gene. V lost 5 bases, J lost 2 bases, and 20 bases lay in between. The CDR3 extends over 17 amino acids. From germline, CDR1 is MGHRA and CDR2 YSYEKL. As DNA, the CDR3 is TGCGCCAGCAGCTCAACAATAGGGCTGGTGGTCACAGATACGCAGTATTTT. Translating gives CASSSTIGLVVTDTQYF.

This rearrangement joins TRBV11-2 to TRBJ2-2; perhaps TRBD2 as D (7 bases). CDR3 length: 15 amino acids. Germline loops: CDR1 SGHAT, CDR2 FQNNGV. The ends were cut back, 5 bases at V and 6 bases at J, with 16 bases in the middle. CDR3 coding DNA: TGTGCCAGCAGCCCGGTCGGGGGGCTGTCCGGGGAGCTGTTTTTT. It translates to CASSPVGGLSGELFF.

The chain carries TRBV5-6 and TRBJ1-2; D possibly corresponds to TRBD1 (6 bases). V gave up 0 bases and J gave up 2 bases, with 11 bases separating them. The CDR3 contains 15 residues. The germline gives CDR1 SGHDT, CDR2 YYEEEE. This chain's CDR3 is CASSLGGHLNYGYTF. The CDR3 DNA reads TGTGCCAGCAGCTTGGGGGGACACCTAAACTATGGCTACACCTTC.

The J gene is TRBJ2-7, the V gene TRBV7-8, with D unresolved. The V gene's germline CDR1 is SGHVS and CDR2 FQNEAQ. The CDR3 is made up of 12 amino acids. Trimming stripped 2 bases from V and 5 bases from J, with 7 bases between. CDR3 protein: CASSLRVDEQYF. Written as DNA, the CDR3 is TGTGCCAGCAGCTTAAGAGTCGACGAGCAGTACTTC.

This chain connects TRBV19 to TRBJ2-1; D remains unclear. Deletions cut 0 bases from V and 0 bases from J, with 12 bases between. Germline CDR1 and CDR2: LNHDA and SQIVND (reference sequence). This CDR3 is 17 amino acids long. CDR3 in DNA: TGTGCCAGTAGTATAGATCCCGCACTGAGCTCCTACAATGAGCAGTTCTTC. It yields the protein CASSIDPALSSYNEQFF.